The table lists the clone carrying this T cell receptor beta chain with a few counts. Its matching antigen is unknown. The CDR3 length is 16 residues. V was pared by 2 bases and J by 4 bases, with 17 bases between. From germline, CDR1 is SEHNR and CDR2 FQNEAQ (reference sequence). Diagnostic decisions used clinical symptoms, serum thyroxine and TRAb, thyroid ultrasound and orbital computed tomography. The source of the sample is a study of T cells in Graves' hyperthyroidism and ophthalmopathy. Amplification yielded TCR beta CDR3 regions, with RNA transcripts as the source. Initially, a first-round RT-PCR of the TCR CDR3 employed the HTBI primer set. TCRdb re-called the multiplex PCR reads through MiXCR, storing one row per CDR3 protein. The repertoire holds 600,000 to 700,000 distinct CDR3 sequences, with 45% as singletons. The study, taken as a whole, reports: The authors' 13 V-J model separated ophthalmopathy from stable hyperthyroidism. Among thyroid clonotypes expanded above 0.001, most also appeared in blood. The model predicted ophthalmopathy a median approximately 6.3 months before onset.

The sample taken for sequencing was peripheral blood or thyroid tissue (not recorded which). The receptor was isolated from an adult man with Graves' disease, either hyperthyroidism or ophthalmopathy (not recorded which). This chain links TRBV7-9 with TRBJ1-2, with no clear D. CDR3 coding DNA: TGTGCCAGCAGCTTATCCGGCCTTCGTCAGCTCTATGGCTACACCTTC. Encoded protein: CASSLSGLRQLYGYTF.